This T cell receptor (beta chain) was sequenced in a study of blood T cell repertoires in COVID-19 (dated by TCRdb to between 2020 and 2021). Context from the whole study: The collaborator samples originated in the United States, Italy and Spain and spanned the acute and convalescent phases of COVID-19. The material from the prospective study consisted of cDNA or gDNA derived from T cells, B-cell-depleted T cells, or PBMCs. Deeply sampled blood TCRbeta repertoires from subjects exposed to, actively infected with, or recovered from COVID-19 were included in the dataset. The repertoires were released in a freely available public database intended as a resource for research on the immune response to SARS-CoV-2. The samples were drawn from the first 160 participants of the ongoing ImmuneRACE study and from roughly 1,300 subjects provided by 6 global collaborators. Nearly every sample came with metadata listing a de-identified subject ID, COVID-19 status, age in years and sex. Where HLA class I and class II types were available, the types were taken from metadata supplied by the sample provider, not from assay-based typing. Broader findings and caveats from the paper: The amount of clinical and demographic metadata varied by source and participant and was provided uncurated.

In regard to this clone: Its target antigen remains unknown. The sample holds no much larger clone one base away, and base qualities are not on file.

Whole blood was collected in K2EDTA tubes by collaborating institutions according to the institutions' own protocols. For TCRbeta analysis, collaborators shipped samples as frozen whole blood, isolated PBMCs, or DNA extracted from either of those sample types. The immunoSEQ Assay, a bias-controlled multiplex PCR, was used to amplify TCRbeta CDR3 regions from genomic DNA. Per the authors' processing: The number of nucleated cells in each sample was estimated by amplification of reference gene primers within the assay. To quantify the absolute abundance of each unique TCRbeta CDR3 rearrangement, sequence reads were collapsed and filtered. For each sample, productive Simpson clonality was calculated by taking the square root of Simpson's diversity index across productive rearrangements. Held by TCRdb, this immuneACCESS table contains in-frame sequences only and omits some clones. Under half of the omission traces to an unresolved V gene where checked; the cause of the rest is unknown. D and trimming come from the DNA, and the V and J calls and clone size come from that table. This sample holds tens of thousands of clones; more than 80% were observed only once. The ten largest clonotypes hold 20% to 25% of the sample.

Clipping removes 6 bases from V and 8 bases from J, with 9 as the unmatched junction base count. From the cysteine through the phenylalanine, the CDR3 covers 16 amino acids. Left in the record is the CDR3 DNA by itself, 48 bases read in frame from the first base. CDR1 and CDR2 are read off the germline V gene as KGHSH and LQKENI. The rearranged segments are TRBV18 and TRBJ2-4, and TRBD2 matches 14 of the central bases. This clonotype originated in a woman between 70 and 85 years old with acute or convalescent COVID-19. The sample comprised peripheral blood. The sequence in DNA is TGTGCCAGCTCCCAGACTAGCGGGAGGGCCAATGACATTCAGTACTTC. It translates as CASSQTSGRANDIQYF.